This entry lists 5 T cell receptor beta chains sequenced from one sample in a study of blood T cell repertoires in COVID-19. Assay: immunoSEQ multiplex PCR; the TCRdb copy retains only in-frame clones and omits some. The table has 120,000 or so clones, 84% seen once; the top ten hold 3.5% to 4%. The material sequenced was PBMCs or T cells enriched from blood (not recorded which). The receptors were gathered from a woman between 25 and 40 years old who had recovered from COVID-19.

CDR3 nucleotide sequence: TGTGCCAGCAGGCAGGAAGGGGGCCTTAATTCACCCCTCCACTTT. It is translated as CASRQEGGLNSPLHF. The chain uses TRBV2 and TRBJ1-6, with 7 nucleotides matching TRBD1. CDR3 size: 15 residues. Trimming removed 6 bases from V and 6 bases from J; junction bases left unmatched: 8. Germline V gene data show CDR1 as SNHLY and CDR2 as FYNNEI.

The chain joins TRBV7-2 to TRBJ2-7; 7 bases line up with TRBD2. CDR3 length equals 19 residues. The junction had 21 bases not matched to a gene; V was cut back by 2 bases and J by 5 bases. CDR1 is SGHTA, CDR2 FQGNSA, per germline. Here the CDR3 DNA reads TGTGCCAGCAGCTTACCCCGCGGTGCGGGAGAATTTGGGGCAAACGAGCAGTACTTC. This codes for CASSLPRGAGEFGANEQYF.

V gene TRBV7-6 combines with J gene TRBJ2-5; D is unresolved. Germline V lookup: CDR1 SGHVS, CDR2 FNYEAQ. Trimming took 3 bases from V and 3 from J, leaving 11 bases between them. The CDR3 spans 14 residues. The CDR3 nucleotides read TGTGCCAGCAGCTTCACAGCTTGGAAAGAGACCCAGTACTTC. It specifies CASSFTAWKETQYF.

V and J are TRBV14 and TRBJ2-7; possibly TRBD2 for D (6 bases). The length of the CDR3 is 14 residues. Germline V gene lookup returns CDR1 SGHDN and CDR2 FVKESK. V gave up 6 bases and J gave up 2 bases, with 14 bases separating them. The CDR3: CASSPGTRPYEQYF. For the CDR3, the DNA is TGTGCCAGCAGTCCCGGGACTCGGCCCTACGAGCAGTACTTC.

This chain's CDR3 is CASQGPTNYGYTF. The DNA of the CDR3 is TGTGCCAGCCAGGGGCCAACTAACTATGGCTACACCTTC. The rearrangement joins TRBV28 to TRBJ1-2, with D possibly being TRBD1 (6 bases). Trimming took 8 bases from V and 0 from J, leaving 10 bases between them. The germline V gene has CDR1 MDHEN and CDR2 SYDVKM. There are 13 residues in the CDR3.